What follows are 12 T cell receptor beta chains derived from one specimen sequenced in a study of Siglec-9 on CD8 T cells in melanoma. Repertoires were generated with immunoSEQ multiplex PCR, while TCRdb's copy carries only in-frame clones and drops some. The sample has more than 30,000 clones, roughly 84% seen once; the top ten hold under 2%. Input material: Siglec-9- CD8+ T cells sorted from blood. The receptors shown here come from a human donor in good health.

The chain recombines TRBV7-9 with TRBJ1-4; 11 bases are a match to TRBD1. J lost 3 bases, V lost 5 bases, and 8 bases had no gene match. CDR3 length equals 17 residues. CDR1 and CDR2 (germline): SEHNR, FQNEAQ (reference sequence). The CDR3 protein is CASSNRDRGFANEKLFF. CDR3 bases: TGTGCCAGCAGCAACCGGGACAGGGGGTTTGCTAATGAAAAACTGTTTTTT.

The CDR3 here is CASSAPSGTLSYEQYF. The CDR3 DNA follows: TGTGCCAGCAGCGCCCCTAGCGGGACCCTCTCCTACGAGCAGTACTTC. This chain joins TRBV7-2 and TRBJ2-7; 9 bases agree with TRBD2. This CDR3 has 16 residues. CDR1 is SGHTA and CDR2 is FQGNSA in the germline V gene. V trimming: 5 bases; J trimming: 0 bases; junction bases outside the gene matches: 8.

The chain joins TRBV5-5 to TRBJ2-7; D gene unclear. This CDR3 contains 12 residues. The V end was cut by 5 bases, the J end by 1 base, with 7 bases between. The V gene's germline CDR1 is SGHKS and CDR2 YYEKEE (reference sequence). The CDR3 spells CASREGSYEQYF. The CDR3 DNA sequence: TGTGCCAGCAGGGAAGGTTCCTACGAGCAGTACTTC.

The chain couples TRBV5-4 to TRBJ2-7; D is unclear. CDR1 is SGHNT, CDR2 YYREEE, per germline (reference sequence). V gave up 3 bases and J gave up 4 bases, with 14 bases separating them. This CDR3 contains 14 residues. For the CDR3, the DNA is TGTGCCAGCAGCTCCTCTGGAGTTTCTTACGAGCAGTACTTC. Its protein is CASSSSGVSYEQYF.

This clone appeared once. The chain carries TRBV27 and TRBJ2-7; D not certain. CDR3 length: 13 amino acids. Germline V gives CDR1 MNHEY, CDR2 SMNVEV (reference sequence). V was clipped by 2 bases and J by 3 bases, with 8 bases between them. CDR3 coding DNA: TGTGCCAGCAGTTTAGGGTCTCACTACGAGCAGTACTTC. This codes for CASSLGSHYEQYF.

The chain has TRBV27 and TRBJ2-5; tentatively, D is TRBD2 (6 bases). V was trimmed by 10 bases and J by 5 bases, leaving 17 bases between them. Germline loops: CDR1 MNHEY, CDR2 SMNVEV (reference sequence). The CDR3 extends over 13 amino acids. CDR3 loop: CATKPILAETQYF. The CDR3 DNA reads TGTGCCACCAAACCCATTCTAGCGGAGACCCAGTACTTC.

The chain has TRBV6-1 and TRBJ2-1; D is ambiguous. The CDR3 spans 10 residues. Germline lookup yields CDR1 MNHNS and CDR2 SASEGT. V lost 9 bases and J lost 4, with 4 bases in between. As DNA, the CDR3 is TGTGCCAGTCTTTACAATGAGCAGTTCTTC. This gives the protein CASLYNEQFF.

In nucleotides, the CDR3 is TGTGCCAGCAGCTTTAGACCCGATGAGCAGTTCTTC. It specifies CASSFRPDEQFF. This chain uses TRBV5-6 with TRBJ2-1, with D uncertain. V lost 2 bases and J lost 8, with 8 bases in between. CDR3 length: 12 residues. Germline-derived CDR1 and CDR2 are SGHDT and YYEEEE.

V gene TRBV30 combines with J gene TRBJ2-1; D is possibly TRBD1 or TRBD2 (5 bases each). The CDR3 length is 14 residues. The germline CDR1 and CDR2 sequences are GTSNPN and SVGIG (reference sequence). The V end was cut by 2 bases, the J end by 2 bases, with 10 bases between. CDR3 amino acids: CAWSHGAPYNEQFF. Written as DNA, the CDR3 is TGTGCCTGGAGTCACGGGGCGCCCTACAATGAGCAGTTCTTC.

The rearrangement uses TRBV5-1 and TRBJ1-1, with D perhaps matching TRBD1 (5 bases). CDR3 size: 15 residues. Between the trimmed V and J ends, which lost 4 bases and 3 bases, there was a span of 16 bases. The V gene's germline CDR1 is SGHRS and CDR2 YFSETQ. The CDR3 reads CASSDPGPIHTEAFF. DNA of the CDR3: TGCGCCAGCAGCGATCCGGGACCCATACACACTGAAGCTTTCTTT.

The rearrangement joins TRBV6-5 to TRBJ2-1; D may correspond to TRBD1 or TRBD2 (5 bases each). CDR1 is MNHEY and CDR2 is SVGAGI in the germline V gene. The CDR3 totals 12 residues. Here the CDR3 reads CGGWDSYNEQFF. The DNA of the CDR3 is TGTGGGGGGTGGGACTCCTACAATGAGCAGTTCTTC.

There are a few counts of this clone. CDR3 nucleotides: TGTGCCAGCAGCGTAGGAGGTAGCTTAAGGGCGGGGGCTGAAGCTTTCTTT. Its protein is CASSVGGSLRAGAEAFF. The V call is TRBV9, the J call TRBJ1-1, with a tentative D call TRBD1 (5 bases). The V gene lost 0 bases and the J gene lost 6 bases, with 21 bases spanning the gap. The CDR3 runs to 17 residues. Germline V gene sequence: CDR1 SGDLS, CDR2 YYNGEE. The entire variable domain, with the rest obtained from reference TRBV9 and TRBJ1-1, is as follows: DSGVTQTPKHLITATGQRVTLRCSPRSGDLSVYWYQQSLDQGLQFLIQYYNGEERAKGNILERFSAQQFPDLHSELNLSSLELGDSALYFCASSVGGSLRAGAEAFFGQGTRLTVV.